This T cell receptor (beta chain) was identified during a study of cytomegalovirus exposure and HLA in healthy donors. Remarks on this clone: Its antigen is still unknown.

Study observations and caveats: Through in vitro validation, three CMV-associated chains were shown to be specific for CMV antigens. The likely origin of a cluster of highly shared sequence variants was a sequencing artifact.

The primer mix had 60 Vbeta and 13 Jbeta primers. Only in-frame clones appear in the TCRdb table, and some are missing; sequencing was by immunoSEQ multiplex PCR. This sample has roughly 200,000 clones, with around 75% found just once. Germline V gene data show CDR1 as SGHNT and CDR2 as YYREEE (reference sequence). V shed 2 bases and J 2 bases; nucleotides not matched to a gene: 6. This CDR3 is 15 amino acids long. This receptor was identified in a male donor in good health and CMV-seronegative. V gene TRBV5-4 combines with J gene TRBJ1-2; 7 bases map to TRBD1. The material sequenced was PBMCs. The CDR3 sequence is CASSFSGGGNYGYTF. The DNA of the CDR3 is TGTGCCAGCAGCTTTTCAGGGGGTGGAAACTATGGCTACACCTTC.